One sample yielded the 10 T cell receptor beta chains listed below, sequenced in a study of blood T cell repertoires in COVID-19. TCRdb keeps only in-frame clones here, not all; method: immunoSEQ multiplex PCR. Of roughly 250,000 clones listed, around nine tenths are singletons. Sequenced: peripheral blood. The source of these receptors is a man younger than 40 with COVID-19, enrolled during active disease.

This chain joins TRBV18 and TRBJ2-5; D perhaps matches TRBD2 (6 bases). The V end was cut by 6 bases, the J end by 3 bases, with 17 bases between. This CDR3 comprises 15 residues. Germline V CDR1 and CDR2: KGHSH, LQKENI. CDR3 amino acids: CASSARRDLKETQYF. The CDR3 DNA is TGTGCCAGCTCCGCCAGGCGGGATCTAAAAGAGACCCAGTACTTC.

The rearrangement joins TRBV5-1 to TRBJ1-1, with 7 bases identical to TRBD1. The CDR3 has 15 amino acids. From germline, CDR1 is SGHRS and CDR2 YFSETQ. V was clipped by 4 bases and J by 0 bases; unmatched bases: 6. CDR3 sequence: CASSKDRALNTEAFF. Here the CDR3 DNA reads TGCGCCAGCAGCAAAGACAGGGCACTGAACACTGAAGCTTTCTTT. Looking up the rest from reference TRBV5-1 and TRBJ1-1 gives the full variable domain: KAGVTQTPRYLIKTRGQQVTLSCSPISGHRSVSWYQQTPGQGLQFLFEYFSETQRNKGNFPGRFSGRQFSNSRSEMNVSTLELGDSALYLCASSKDRALNTEAFFGQGTRLTVV.

The CDR3 DNA sequence: TGTGCCAGCAGCGTAGAGCCGGGACTTCGCACAGATACGCAGTATTTT. Its protein product is CASSVEPGLRTDTQYF. This chain connects TRBV9 to TRBJ2-3; weak D call: TRBD2 (6 bases). V shed 0 bases and J shed 1 base, with 12 bases lying between them. Germline CDR1 reads SGDLS; CDR2 reads YYNGEE. The CDR3 runs 16 residues.

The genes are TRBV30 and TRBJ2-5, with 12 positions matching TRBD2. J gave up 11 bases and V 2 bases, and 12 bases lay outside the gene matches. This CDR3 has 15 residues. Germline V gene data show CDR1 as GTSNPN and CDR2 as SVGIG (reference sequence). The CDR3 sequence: CAWSPALAGGPSQYF. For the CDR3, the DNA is TGTGCCTGGAGTCCCGCTCTAGCGGGGGGGCCGTCTCAGTACTTC.

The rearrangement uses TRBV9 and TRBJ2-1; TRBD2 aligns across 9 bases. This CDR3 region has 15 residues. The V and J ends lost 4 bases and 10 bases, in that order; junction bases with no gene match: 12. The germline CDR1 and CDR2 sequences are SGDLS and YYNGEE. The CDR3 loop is CASSIAGVGNEEQFF. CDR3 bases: TGTGCCAGCAGCATAGCGGGGGTGGGGAATGAGGAGCAGTTCTTC.

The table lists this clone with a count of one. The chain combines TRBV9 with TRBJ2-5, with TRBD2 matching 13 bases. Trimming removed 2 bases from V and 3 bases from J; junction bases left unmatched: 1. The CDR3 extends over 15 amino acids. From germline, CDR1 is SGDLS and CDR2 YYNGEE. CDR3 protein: CASSVGTSGKETQYF. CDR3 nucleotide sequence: TGTGCCAGCAGCGTCGGGACTAGCGGGAAAGAGACCCAGTACTTC.

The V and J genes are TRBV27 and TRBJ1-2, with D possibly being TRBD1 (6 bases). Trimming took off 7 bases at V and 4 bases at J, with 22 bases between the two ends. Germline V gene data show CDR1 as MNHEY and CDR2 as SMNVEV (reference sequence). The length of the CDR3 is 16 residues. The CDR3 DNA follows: TGTGCCAGCAATCCCTCCGGACAGACCTTTGGCTATGGCTACACCTTC. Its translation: CASNPSGQTFGYGYTF.

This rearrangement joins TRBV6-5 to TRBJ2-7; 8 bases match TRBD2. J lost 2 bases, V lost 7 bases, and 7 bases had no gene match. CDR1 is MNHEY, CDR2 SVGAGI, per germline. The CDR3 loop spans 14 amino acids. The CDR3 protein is CASTDRGGTYEQYF. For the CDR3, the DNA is TGTGCCAGCACCGACCGGGGGGGCACCTACGAGCAGTACTTC.

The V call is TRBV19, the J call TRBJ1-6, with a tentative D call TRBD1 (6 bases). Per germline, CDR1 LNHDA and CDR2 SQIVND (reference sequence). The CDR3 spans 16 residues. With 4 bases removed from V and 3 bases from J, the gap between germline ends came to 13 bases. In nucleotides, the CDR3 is TGTGCCAGTAGTAGGAGCGGGGGCCTCTATAATTCACCCCTCCACTTT. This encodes CASSRSGGLYNSPLHF.

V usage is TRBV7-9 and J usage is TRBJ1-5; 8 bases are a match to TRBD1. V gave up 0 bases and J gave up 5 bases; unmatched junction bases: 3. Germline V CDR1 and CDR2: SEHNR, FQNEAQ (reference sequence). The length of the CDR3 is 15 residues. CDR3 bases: TGTGCCAGCAGCTTAGCCCGACAGGGGCATCAGCCCCAGCATTTT. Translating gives CASSLARQGHQPQHF.